This T cell receptor beta chain came from a study of CD8+CD57+ T cells in acquired aplastic anemia. Study background: Sorted cells (CD4+ and CD8+) yielded DNA amounts that averaged about 2.9 ug.

In its sample, this clonotype was seen many times. Whoever was chosen for sequencing had shown CD8+CD57+ cell expansion by flow cytometry. Severe acquired aplastic anemia was diagnosed in all patients. Template material for TCR beta VDJ and CDR3 profiling consisted of genomic DNA. TCRdb fed the reads into MiXCR, producing one record per CDR3 protein. The sample includes around 430,000 distinct CDR3 sequences, approximately 32% seen only once; the top ten take roughly 0.8%. The V gene's germline CDR1 is DFQATT and CDR2 SNEGSKA (reference sequence). The V gene lost 2 bases and the J gene lost 6 bases, with 13 bases spanning the gap. The CDR3 spans 13 residues.

V and J are TRBV20-1 and TRBJ1-2; D is possibly TRBD1 (6 bases). Sample: sorted CD4+, CD8+, or CD8+CD57+ T cells (not recorded which) from PBMCs. The clonotype comes from a human donor with aplastic anemia. The CDR3 is CSARRVGGDGYTF. The CDR3 bases are TGCAGTGCTAGAAGGGTCGGGGGCGATGGCTACACCTTC.